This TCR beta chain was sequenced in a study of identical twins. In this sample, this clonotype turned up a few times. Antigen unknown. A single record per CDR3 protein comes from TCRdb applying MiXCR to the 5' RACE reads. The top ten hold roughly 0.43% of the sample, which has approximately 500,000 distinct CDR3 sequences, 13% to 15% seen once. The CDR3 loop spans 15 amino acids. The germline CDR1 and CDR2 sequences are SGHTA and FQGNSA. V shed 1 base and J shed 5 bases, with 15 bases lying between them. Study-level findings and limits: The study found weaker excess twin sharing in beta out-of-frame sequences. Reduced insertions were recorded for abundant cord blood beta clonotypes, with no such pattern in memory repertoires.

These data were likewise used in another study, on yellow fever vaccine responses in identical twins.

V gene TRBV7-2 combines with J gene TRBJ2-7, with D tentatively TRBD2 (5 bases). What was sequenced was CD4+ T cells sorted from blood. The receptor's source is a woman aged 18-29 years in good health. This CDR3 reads CASSLGVASLHEQYF. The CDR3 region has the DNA TGTGCCAGCAGCTTAGGAGTTGCTAGCCTCCACGAGCAGTACTTC. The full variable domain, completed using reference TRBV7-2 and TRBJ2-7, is GAGVSQSPSNKVTEKGKDVELRCDPISGHTALYWYRQSLGQGLEFLIYFQGNSAPDKSGLPSDRFSAERTGGSVSTLTIQRTQQEDSAVYLCASSLGVASLHEQYFGPGTRLTVT.